This T cell receptor (beta chain) emerged from a study of OX40 agonist ivuxolimab in advanced cancers. The table came from immunoSEQ multiplex PCR; TCRdb's copy has only in-frame clones and leaves some out. The table records tens of thousands of clones, approximately 83% of them present only once. Germline assignment: CDR1 SGHNT and CDR2 YENEEA. Trimming cost V 1 base and J 0 bases; bases outside gene matches: 5. CDR3 length: 18 amino acids. The sample was CD4+ or CD8+ T cells sorted from blood, taken in a trial of the OX40 agonist ivuxolimab. This rearrangement joins TRBV11-3 to TRBJ2-1, with TRBD2 identical over 11 bases. This clonotype originated in an adult with an advanced solid tumor such as melanoma, head and neck, liver or kidney cancer. CDR3 bases: TGTGCCAGCAGCTTAGCTAGCGGGGGGACGAGCTCCTACAATGAGCAGTTCTTC. It encodes CASSLASGGTSSYNEQFF.